This record concerns one T cell receptor beta chain sequence. Antigen: not known. Since a much larger clone is just one base distant, this may be a read error. What was amplified from RNA transcripts were TCR beta CDR3 regions. When the TCR CDR3 underwent first-round RT-PCR, the HTBI primer set was used. In TCRdb, the multiplex PCR reads were re-called with MiXCR into one record per CDR3 protein. The table has more than 500,000 distinct CDR3 sequences, roughly a sixth seen once. V was trimmed by 6 bases and J by 9 bases, leaving 18 bases between them. The CDR3 spans 13 residues. Germline CDR1 and CDR2: DFQATT and SNEGSKA (reference sequence). These data originate in a study of T cells in Graves' hyperthyroidism and ophthalmopathy. Overall study results and limits: Most expanded thyroid clonotypes above 0.001 also appeared in blood.

V and J are TRBV20-1 and TRBJ1-5; tentative D call: TRBD1 (6 bases). The receptor's source is a woman younger than 45 with Graves' ophthalmopathy. Sequenced sample: blood. The CDR3 protein is CSAEARGAGPQHF. The CDR3 bases are TGCAGTGCAGAAGCCAGGGGTGCGGGGCCCCAGCATTTT.